This T cell receptor (beta chain) was identified in a study of shared clonotypes between healthy human individuals. Overall study context: Donors were a couple of women and a few men aged 18 to 49.

The repertoire was sequenced with immunoSEQ multiplex PCR; TCRdb's copy has only in-frame clones and lacks some. This sample has about 600,000 clones; around 97% occur once, and the top ten carry about 0.057%. Trimming took 5 bases from V and 0 from J, leaving 14 bases between them. The germline V gene has CDR1 SGHAT and CDR2 FQDESV (reference sequence). CDR3 size: 15 residues. The rearrangement uses TRBV11-1 and TRBJ2-7; D is ambiguous. Sequencing was done on a sample of naive CD4+ T cells sorted from blood. Subset meaning: CD45RA+ positively selected. The origin of this receptor is a woman between 25 and 40 years old in good health. This chain's CDR3 is CASSRDPLTSYEQYF. The CDR3 DNA is TGTGCCAGCAGCCGAGACCCGCTCACCTCCTACGAGCAGTACTTC.